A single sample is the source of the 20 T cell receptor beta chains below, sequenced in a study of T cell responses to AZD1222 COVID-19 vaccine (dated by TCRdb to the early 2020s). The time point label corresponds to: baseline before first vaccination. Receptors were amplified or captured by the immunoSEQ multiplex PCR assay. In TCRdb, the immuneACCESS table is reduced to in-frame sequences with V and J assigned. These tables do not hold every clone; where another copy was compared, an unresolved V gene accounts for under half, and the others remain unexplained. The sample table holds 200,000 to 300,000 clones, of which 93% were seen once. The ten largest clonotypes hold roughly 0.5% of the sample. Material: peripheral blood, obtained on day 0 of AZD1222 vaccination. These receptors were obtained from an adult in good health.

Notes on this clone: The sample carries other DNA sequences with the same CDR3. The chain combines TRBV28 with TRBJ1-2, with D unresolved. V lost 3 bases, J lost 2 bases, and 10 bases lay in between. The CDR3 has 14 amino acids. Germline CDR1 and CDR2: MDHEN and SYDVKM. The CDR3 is CASSLGSGNYGYTF. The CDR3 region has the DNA TGTGCCAGCAGTTTGGGATCGGGGAACTATGGCTACACCTTC.

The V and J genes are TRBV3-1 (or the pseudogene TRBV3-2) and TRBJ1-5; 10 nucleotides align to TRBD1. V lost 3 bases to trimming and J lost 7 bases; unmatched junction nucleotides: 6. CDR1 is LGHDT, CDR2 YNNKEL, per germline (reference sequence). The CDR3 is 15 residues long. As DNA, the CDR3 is TGTGCCAGCAGCCAGATGACAGGGGGCGGGCAGCCCCAGCATTTT. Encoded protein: CASSQMTGGGQPQHF.

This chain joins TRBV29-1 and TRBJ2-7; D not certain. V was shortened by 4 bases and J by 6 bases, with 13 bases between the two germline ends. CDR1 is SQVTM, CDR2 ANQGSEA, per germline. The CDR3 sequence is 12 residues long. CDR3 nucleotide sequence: TGCAGCGTTGGGACCCGAGCCTCCGAGCAGTACTTC. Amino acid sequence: CSVGTRASEQYF.

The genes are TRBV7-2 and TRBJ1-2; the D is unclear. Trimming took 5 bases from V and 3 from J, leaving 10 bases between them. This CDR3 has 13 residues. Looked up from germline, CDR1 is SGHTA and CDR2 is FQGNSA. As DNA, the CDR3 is TGTGCCAGCAGCCCCTCCGCAGACTATGGCTACACCTTC. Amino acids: CASSPSADYGYTF.

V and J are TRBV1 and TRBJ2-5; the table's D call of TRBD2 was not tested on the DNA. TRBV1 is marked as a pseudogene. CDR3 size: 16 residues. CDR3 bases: TGCACCAGCAGCCAAGATTTAGAGGCTGAAGAAGAGACCCAGTACTTC. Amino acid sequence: CTSSQDLEAEEETQYF.

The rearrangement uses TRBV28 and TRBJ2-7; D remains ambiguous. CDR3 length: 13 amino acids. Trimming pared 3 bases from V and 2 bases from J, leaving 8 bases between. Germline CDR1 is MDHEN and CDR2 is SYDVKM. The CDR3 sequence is CASSFGPPYEQYF. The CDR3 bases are TGTGCCAGCAGTTTCGGCCCTCCCTACGAGCAGTACTTC.

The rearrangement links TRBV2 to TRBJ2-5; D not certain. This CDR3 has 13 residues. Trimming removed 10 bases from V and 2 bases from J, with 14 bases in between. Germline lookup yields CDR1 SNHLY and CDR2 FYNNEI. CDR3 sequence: CATAAIGQETQYF. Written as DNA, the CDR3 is TGTGCCACTGCAGCCATTGGGCAAGAGACCCAGTACTTC.

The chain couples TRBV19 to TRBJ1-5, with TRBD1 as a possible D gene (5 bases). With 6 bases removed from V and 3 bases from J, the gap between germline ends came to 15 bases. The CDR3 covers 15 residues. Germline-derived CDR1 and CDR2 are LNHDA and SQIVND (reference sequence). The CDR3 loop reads CASRRSRVTNQPQHF. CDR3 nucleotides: TGTGCCAGTAGGCGAAGCAGGGTCACCAATCAGCCCCAGCATTTT.

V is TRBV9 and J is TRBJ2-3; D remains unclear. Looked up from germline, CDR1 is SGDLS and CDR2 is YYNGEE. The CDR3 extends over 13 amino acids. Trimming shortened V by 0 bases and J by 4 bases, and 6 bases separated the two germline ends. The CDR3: CASSVDRADTQYF. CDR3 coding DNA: TGTGCCAGCAGCGTAGATAGAGCAGATACGCAGTATTTT.

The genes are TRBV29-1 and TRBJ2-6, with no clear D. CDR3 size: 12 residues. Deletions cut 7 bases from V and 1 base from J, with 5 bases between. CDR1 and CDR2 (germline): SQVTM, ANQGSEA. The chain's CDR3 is CSGLSGANVLTF. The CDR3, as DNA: TGCAGCGGCCTTTCTGGGGCCAACGTCCTGACTTTC.

The DNA for the CDR3 is TGTGCCAGCAGCTTGGGCAGGGGGCTAGGTGGCTACACCTTC. Translated: CASSLGRGLGGYTF. This chain uses TRBV5-8 with TRBJ1-2; 8 nucleotides agree with TRBD1. This CDR3 has 14 amino acids. With 0 bases clipped from V and 7 bases from J, the junction kept 5 bases outside the gene matches. Germline V gene lookup returns CDR1 SGHTS and CDR2 YDEGEE.

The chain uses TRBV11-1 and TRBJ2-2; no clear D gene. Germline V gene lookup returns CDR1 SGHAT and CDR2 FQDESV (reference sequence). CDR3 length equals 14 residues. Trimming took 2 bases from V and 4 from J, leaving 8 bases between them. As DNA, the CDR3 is TGTGCCAGCAGCTTAAATAAAGTCACCGGGGAGCTGTTTTTT. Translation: CASSLNKVTGELFF. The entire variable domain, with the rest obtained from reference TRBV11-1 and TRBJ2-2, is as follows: EAEVAQSPRYKITEKSQAVAFWCDPISGHATLYWYRQILGQGPELLVQFQDESVVDDSQLPKDRFSAERLKGVDSTLKIQPAELGDSAMYLCASSLNKVTGELFFGEGSRLTVL.

The CDR3 is CVGYSGNTIYF. The CDR3 bases are TGCGTGGGGTACTCTGGAAACACCATATATTTT. The chain links TRBV29-1 to TRBJ1-3; D unresolved. Germline CDR1 reads SQVTM; CDR2 reads ANQGSEA. The CDR3 sequence is 11 residues long.

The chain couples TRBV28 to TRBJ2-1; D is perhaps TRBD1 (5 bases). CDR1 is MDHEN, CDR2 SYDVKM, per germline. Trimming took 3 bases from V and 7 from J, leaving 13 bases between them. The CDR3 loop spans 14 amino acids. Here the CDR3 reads CASSFFGRANEQFF. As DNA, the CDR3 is TGTGCCAGCAGTTTTTTCGGCAGGGCGAATGAGCAGTTCTTC. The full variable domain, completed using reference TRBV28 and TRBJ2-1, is DVKVTQSSRYLVKRTGEKVFLECVQDMDHENMFWYRQDPGLGLRLIYFSYDVKMKEKGDIPEGYSVSREKKERFSLILESASTNQTSMYLCASSFFGRANEQFFGPGTRLTVL.

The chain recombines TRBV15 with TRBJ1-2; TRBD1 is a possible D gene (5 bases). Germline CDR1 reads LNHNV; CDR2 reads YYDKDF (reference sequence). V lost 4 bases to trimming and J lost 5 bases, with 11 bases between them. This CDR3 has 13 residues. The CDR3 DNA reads TGTGCCACCAGCACCGGGACGGATTATGGCTACACCTTC. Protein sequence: CATSTGTDYGYTF.

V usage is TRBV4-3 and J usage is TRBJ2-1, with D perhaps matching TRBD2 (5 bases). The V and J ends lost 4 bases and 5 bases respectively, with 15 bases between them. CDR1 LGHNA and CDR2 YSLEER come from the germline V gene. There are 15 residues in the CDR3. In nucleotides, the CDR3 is TGCGCCAGCAGCCGAGGACTTAGTTGGGACAATGAGCAGTTCTTC. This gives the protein CASSRGLSWDNEQFF.

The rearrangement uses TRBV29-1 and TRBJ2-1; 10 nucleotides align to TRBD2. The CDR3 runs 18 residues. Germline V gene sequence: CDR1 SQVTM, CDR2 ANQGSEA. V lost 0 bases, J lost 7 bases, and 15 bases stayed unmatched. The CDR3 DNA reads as TGCAGCGTTGAAGATCGGTGGGCGAGCGGGGGGGTGGATAATGAGCAGTTCTTC. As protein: CSVEDRWASGGVDNEQFF.

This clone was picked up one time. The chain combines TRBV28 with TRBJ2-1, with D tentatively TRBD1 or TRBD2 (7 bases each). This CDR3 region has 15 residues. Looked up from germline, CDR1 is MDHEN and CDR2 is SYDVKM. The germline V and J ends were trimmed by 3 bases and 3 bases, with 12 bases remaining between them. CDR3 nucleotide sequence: TGTGCCAGCAGTTTCCCCAGGGGGGGCTACAATGAGCAGTTCTTC. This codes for CASSFPRGGYNEQFF. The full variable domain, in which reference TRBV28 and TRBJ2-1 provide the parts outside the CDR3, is DVKVTQSSRYLVKRTGEKVFLECVQDMDHENMFWYRQDPGLGLRLIYFSYDVKMKEKGDIPEGYSVSREKKERFSLILESASTNQTSMYLCASSFPRGGYNEQFFGPGTRLTVL.

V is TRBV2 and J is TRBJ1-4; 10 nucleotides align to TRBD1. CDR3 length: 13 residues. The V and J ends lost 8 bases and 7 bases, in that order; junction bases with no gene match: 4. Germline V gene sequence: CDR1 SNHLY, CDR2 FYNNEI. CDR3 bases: TGTGCCAGCGGGGGACAGGGGACTGAAAAACTGTTTTTT. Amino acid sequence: CASGGQGTEKLFF.

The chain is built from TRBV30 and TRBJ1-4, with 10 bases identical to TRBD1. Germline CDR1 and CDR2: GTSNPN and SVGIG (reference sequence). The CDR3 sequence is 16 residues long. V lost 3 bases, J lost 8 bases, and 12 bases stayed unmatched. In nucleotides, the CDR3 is TGTGCCTGGAGCGCATTTGGTTGGGACAGGGGCGAAAAACTGTTTTTT. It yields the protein CAWSAFGWDRGEKLFF. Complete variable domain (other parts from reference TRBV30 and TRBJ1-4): SQTIHQWPATLVQPVGSPLSLECTVEGTSNPNLYWYRQAAGRGLQLLFYSVGIGQISSEVPQNLSASRPQDRQFILSSKKLLLSDSGFYLCAWSAFGWDRGEKLFFGSGTQLSVL.